This TCR beta chain was obtained from a study of human T cells and chemical hapten exposure. TCRdb called the RACE reads again in MiXCR, with one record for every CDR3 protein. In the table there are around 190,000 distinct CDR3 sequences, 20% to 25% of which are singletons. The time point denotes: patch test 1, 2 weeks after DPC sensitization. The treatment: therapeutic diphenylcyclopropenone sensitization with weekly scalp DPC. The TCR sequence derives from a woman between 45 and 65 years old with alopecia areata. Some clones in this sample may be carry-over from other donors' samples. The sequences come from whole blood, collected in connection with sensitization to the hapten diphenylcyclopropenone (DPC).

CDR3 DNA: TGCGCCAGCAGCTTTAAGAGTATGAACACTGAAGCTTTCTTT. Translation: CASSFKSMNTEAFF. This chain joins TRBV5-1 and TRBJ1-1; D is uncertain. Germline CDR1 and CDR2: SGHRS and YFSETQ. V gave up 2 bases and J gave up 0 bases, with 8 bases separating them. The CDR3 totals 14 residues.